This T cell receptor (beta chain) was identified during a study of T cell responses to AZD1222 COVID-19 vaccine (dated by TCRdb to the early 2020s). Context from the whole study: AZD1222 recipients whose second dose came at about 4 weeks and those whose second dose came at about 12 weeks were combined into one group, since spike-specific TCR depth and breadth did not differ between the two schedules. A total of 233 trial participants underwent TCR sequencing, of whom about 210 received two doses of AZD1222 and around 26 received two doses of the MenACWY control vaccine. Trial participants were enrolled by age into 18-55, 56-69 and 70-plus year subgroups, with 148, 28 and 57 TCR-sequenced participants respectively.

A distance of 18 bases separates the germline ends of V and J, which lose 7 bases and 5 bases respectively. CDR1 is given as LNHDA and CDR2 as SQIVND, both from the germline V gene (reference sequence). Taken from cysteine to phenylalanine, the CDR3 has 15 residues. The DNA shown is the 45-base CDR3, in frame from base 1. What this sample's time point label stands for: baseline before first vaccination. Samples from vaccinated people were obtained from the UK trials COV001 and COV002, which included a single-blind randomized controlled phase 2/3 trial of AZD1222 (ChAdOx1 nCoV-19) in healthy adults. For TCRbeta chain sequencing, PBMC samples from trial participants were taken at day 0 and at day 28 after the second dose. The CDR3 regions of human TCRbeta chains were subjected to immunosequencing. The original methods were these. Repertoire TCRs were checked for matches against a reference library of SARS-CoV-2-specific TCRs that had been generated using the MIRA antigen-specificity platform. Breadth meant the fraction of unique TCRs that were SARS-CoV-2-associated, whereas depth meant the fraction of total T cells that were SARS-CoV-2-associated. Using the MIRA data, each spike-specific TCR was assigned both to the spike region to which the TCR was reactive and to a CD4 or CD8 class. Log10-transformed breadth and depth values were compared by one-way ANOVA with Sidak's multiple comparisons tests. In its TCRdb copy, this immuneACCESS table keeps in-frame sequences only and misses some clones. Where compared with another copy, unresolved V genes explain less than half of these, and the others have no known cause. V, J and clone size are taken as reported in that table, and D and trimming were inferred from the DNA itself. The sample table lists fewer than 150,000 clones, 93% of them with a count of one. Of the sample, under 4% falls within the top ten clones.

Study-wide findings and limitations: Only five or six AZD1222 recipients were SARS-CoV-2 seropositive at baseline, limiting conclusions about previously exposed vaccinees. Reportedly, almost half of the unique spike-specific TCRs recognized epitopes lying outside the regions that are mutated in the B.1.351 and B.1.1.7 variants. The 56-69-year group was small, and its depth increase did not reach significance, likely because of low power. Because no day 14 peak-response samples were available, repertoires were characterized only after the peak T cell response. Participants were mostly white British and included more females than males, and it was suggested by the authors that clonal diversity may have been underestimated. The whole spike protein was spanned by vaccine-associated CD4 TCRs, and dominant responses were seen in regions 160-218 and 743-854. A significant rise in spike-specific TCR breadth and depth was observed after two AZD1222 doses relative to day 0 and relative to MenACWY recipients.

This clone showed up just once. The antigen it binds to is not known. No clone much larger than this one lies a single base away; base qualities are absent. In this chain, TRBV19 is recombined with TRBJ2-1; perhaps TRBD2 is the D gene, with 6 bases matching. This receptor was identified in an adult in good health. Sequencing used peripheral blood, obtained on day 0 of AZD1222 vaccination. The sequence in DNA is TGTGCCAGTACATCCACGGGAGTATCTCACAATGAGCAGTTCTTC. This is translated as CASTSTGVSHNEQFF.